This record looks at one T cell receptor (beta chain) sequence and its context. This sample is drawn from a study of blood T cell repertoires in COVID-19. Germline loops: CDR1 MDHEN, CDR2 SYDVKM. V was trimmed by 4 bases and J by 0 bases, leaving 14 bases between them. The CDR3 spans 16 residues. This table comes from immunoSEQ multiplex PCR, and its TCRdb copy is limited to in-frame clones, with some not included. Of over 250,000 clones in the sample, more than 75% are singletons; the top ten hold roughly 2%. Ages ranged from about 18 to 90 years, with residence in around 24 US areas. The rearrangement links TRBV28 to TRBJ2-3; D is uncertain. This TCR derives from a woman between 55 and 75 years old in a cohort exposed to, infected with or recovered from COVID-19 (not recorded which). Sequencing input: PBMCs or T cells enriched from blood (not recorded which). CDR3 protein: CASSSPQSASTDTQYF. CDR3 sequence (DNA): TGTGCCAGCAGTTCCCCCCAGAGCGCTAGCACAGATACGCAGTATTTT.